This TCR beta chain was captured in a study of blood T cell repertoires in COVID-19. V was clipped by 3 bases and J by 1 base, with 9 bases between them. This CDR3 has 15 amino acids. Germline CDR1 KGHSH, CDR2 LQKENI. This table comes from immunoSEQ multiplex PCR, and its TCRdb copy is limited to in-frame clones, with some not included. The sample lists 200,000 to 250,000 clones; 88% were seen once. The sequenced sample consisted of peripheral blood. This TCR was sampled from a woman aged 30 to 39 with COVID-19, enrolled during active disease. J is TRBJ2-2 and V is TRBV18; D uncertain. The DNA of the CDR3 is TGTGCCAGCTCACCCCTCACAGTGAACACCGGGGAGCTGTTTTTT. Its translation: CASSPLTVNTGELFF.